A selection of T cell receptor beta chains follows, all from one sample in a study of metastatic and nonmetastatic thyroid tumors. TCRdb re-analyzed the PCR reads through MiXCR. The sample consists of 45,000 to 55,000 clones, 24% of them appearing once. Sequencing was done on a sample of blood. These receptors were taken from a male donor with papillary thyroid cancer or a benign thyroid nodule (not recorded which). Some clones in this sample may be carry-over from other donors' samples. Each CDR3 is given with its conserved first and last residue. Each record gives: J gene, V gene, CDR3 protein.

j_call: TRBJ2-5
v_call: TRBV20-1
cdr3_aa: CSARTGQETQYF

j_call: TRBJ2-4
v_call: TRBV7-9
cdr3_aa: CASSLAGLGAKNIQYF

j_call: TRBJ1-6
v_call: TRBV9
cdr3_aa: CASSVEGPDNSPLHF

j_call: TRBJ2-7
v_call: TRBV20-1
cdr3_aa: CSAWLQSYEQYF

j_call: TRBJ2-2
v_call: TRBV4-1
cdr3_aa: CASSQEILAGLGELFF

j_call: TRBJ1-3
v_call: TRBV6-1
cdr3_aa: CASSPGQFSGNTIYF

j_call: TRBJ2-7
v_call: TRBV19
cdr3_aa: CASSIGFGWTSVYEQYF

j_call: TRBJ2-5
v_call: TRBV4-1
cdr3_aa: CASSQDPAGGLDQYF

j_call: TRBJ2-7
v_call: TRBV20-1
cdr3_aa: CSARSGGGIAGVDEQYF

j_call: TRBJ1-6
v_call: TRBV4-1
cdr3_aa: CASSQEGRLYNSPLHF

j_call: TRBJ1-2
v_call: TRBV6-1
cdr3_aa: CASSEASGAGTGNYGYTF

j_call: TRBJ1-3
v_call: TRBV9
cdr3_aa: CASSPRVGNTIYF

j_call: TRBJ2-5
v_call: TRBV6-1
cdr3_aa: CASRIQGMGETQYF

j_call: TRBJ1-6
v_call: TRBV2
cdr3_aa: CASSDLAGSSPLHF

j_call: TRBJ2-7
v_call: TRBV30
cdr3_aa: CACHPRDRLYEQYF

j_call: TRBJ1-2
v_call: TRBV5-8
cdr3_aa: CASSLGRRGYTF

j_call: TRBJ1-2
v_call: TRBV7-3
cdr3_aa: CASSLEGDGGYTF

j_call: TRBJ2-7
v_call: TRBV20-1
cdr3_aa: CSAGLAGGPYEQYF

j_call: TRBJ2-1
v_call: TRBV30
cdr3_aa: CAWSVLAGEQFF

j_call: TRBJ2-1
v_call: TRBV25-1
cdr3_aa: CASSEAGDYNEQFF

j_call: TRBJ1-3
v_call: TRBV6-1
cdr3_aa: CASSPTGQGAGNTIYF

j_call: TRBJ2-7
v_call: TRBV5-4
cdr3_aa: CASSGDGTSQYEQYF